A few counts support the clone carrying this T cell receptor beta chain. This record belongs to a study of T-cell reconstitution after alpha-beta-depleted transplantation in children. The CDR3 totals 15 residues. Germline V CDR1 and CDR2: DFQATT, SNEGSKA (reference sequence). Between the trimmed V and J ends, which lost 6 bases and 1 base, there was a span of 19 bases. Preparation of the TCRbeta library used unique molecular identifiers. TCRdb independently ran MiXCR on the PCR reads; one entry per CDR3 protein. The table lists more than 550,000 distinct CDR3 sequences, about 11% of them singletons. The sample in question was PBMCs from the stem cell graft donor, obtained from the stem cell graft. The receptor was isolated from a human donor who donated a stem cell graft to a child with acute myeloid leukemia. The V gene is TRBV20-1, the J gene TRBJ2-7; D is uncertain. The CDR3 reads CSATTPKAFSYEQYF. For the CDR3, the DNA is TGCAGTGCAACCACCCCCAAGGCGTTTTCCTACGAGCAGTACTTC.